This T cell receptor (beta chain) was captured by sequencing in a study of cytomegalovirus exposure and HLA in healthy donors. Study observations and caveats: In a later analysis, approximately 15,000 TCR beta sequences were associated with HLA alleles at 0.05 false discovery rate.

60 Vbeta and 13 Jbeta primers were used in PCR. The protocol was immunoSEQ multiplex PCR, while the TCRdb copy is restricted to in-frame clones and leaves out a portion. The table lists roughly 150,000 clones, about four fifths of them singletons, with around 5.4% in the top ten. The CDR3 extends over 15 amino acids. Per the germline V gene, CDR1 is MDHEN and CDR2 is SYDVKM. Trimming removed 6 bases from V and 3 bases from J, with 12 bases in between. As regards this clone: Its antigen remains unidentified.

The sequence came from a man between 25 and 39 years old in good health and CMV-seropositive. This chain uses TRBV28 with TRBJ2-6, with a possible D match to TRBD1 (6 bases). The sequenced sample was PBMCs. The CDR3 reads CASSLTGFGANVLTF. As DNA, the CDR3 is TGTGCCAGCAGCCTCACAGGGTTTGGGGCCAACGTCCTGACTTTC.